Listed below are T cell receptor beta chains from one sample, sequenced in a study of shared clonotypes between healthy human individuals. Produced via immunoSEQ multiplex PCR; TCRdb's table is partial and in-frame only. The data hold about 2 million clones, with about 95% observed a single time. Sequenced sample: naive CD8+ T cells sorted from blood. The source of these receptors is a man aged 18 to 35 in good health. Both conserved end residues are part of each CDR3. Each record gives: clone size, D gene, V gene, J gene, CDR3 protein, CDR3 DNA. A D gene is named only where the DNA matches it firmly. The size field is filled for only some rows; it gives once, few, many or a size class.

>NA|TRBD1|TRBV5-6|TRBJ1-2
CASSLWGTDYGYTF
TGTGCCAGCAGCTTGTGGGGGACAGATTATGGCTACACCTTC
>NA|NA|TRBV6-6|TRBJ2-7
CASSYPSAPYEQYF
TGTGCCAGCAGTTACCCTAGCGCGCCCTACGAGCAGTACTTC
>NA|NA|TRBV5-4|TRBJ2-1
CASSLARVRNEQFF
TGTGCCAGCAGCTTGGCACGGGTGAGAAATGAGCAGTTCTTC
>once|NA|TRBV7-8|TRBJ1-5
CASSLFSREGLEPQHF
TGTGCCAGCAGCTTATTTTCCAGGGAGGGATTGGAGCCCCAGCATTTT
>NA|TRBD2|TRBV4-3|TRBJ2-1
CASSQAAGTIDAEQFF
TGCGCCAGCAGCCAAGCGGCCGGGACTATAGACGCGGAGCAGTTCTTC
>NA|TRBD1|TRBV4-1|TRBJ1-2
CASSQDRTGGYGYTF
TGCGCCAGCAGCCAAGATCGGACAGGGGGCTATGGCTACACCTTC
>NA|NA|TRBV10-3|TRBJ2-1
CAISEDRGGYNEQFF
TGTGCCATCAGTGAGGACAGGGGAGGGTACAATGAGCAGTTCTTC
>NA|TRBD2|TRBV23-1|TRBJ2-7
CASSQGRDYEQYF
TGCGCCAGCAGTCAGGGGAGGGACTACGAGCAGTACTTC
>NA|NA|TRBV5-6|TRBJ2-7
CASSLESGGYEQYF
TGTGCCAGCAGCTTGGAGAGCGGTGGGTACGAGCAGTACTTC
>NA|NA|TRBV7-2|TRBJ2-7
CASSFPAYEQYF
TGTGCCAGCAGCTTTCCGGCCTACGAGCAGTACTTC
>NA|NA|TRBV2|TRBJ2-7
CASSELSSVSYSYEQYF
TGTGCCAGCAGTGAATTATCTAGCGTTTCGTACTCCTACGAGCAGTACTTC
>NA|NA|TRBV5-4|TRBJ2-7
CASSEPDGYEQYF
TGTGCCAGCAGCGAACCGGACGGCTACGAGCAGTACTTC
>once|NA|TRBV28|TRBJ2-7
CASRGPGSASYEQYF
TGTGCCAGCCGGGGCCCAGGGTCAGCCTCCTACGAGCAGTACTTC
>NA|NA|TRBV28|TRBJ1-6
CASNGVDSPLHF
TGTGCCAGCAACGGGGTAGACTCACCCCTCCACTTT
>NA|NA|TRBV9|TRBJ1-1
CASSVEGYNTEAFF
TGTGCCAGCAGCGTAGAAGGGTATAACACTGAAGCTTTCTTT
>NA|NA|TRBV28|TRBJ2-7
CASSYSLEQYF
TGTGCCAGCAGTTACTCGTTAGAGCAGTACTTC
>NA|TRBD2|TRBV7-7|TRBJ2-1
CASSSDSGSSYNEQFF
TGTGCTAGCAGCTCTGATAGCGGGAGCTCCTACAATGAGCAGTTCTTC
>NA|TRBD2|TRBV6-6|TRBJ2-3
CASSYLLAGATDTQYF
TGTGCCAGCAGTTACCTCCTAGCGGGGGCCACAGATACGCAGTATTTT
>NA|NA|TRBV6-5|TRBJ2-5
CASLDSRETQYF
TGTGCCAGCCTGGATTCGAGGGAGACCCAGTACTTC
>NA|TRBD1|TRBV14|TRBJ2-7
CASSAGTGPYEQYF
TGTGCCAGCAGCGCCGGGACAGGGCCCTACGAGCAGTACTTC
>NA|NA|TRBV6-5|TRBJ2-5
CASRTGTETQYF
TGTGCCAGCAGAACAGGGACCGAGACCCAGTACTTC
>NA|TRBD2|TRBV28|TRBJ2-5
CASVSGQEPSGRETQYF
TGTGCCAGCGTATCTGGCCAGGAGCCTAGCGGGAGAGAGACCCAGTACTTC
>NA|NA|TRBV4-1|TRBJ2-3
CASSLDSGATDTQYF
TGCGCCAGCAGCCTCGACTCAGGGGCAACAGATACGCAGTATTTT
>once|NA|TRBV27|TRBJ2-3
CASSFRQAIDTQYF
TGTGCCAGCAGTTTTAGACAGGCGATAGATACGCAGTATTTT
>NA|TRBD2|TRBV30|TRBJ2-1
CAGGLGRYNEQFF
TGTGCCGGGGGACTAGGGAGATACAATGAGCAGTTCTTC
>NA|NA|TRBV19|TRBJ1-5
CASSIFGAYSNQPQHF
TGTGCCAGTAGTATATTCGGGGCGTATAGCAATCAGCCCCAGCATTTT
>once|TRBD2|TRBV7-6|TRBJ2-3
CASSLEAGLKTDTQYF
TGTGCCAGCAGCTTAGAAGCGGGGCTTAAAACAGATACGCAGTATTTT
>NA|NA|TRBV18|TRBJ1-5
CASSPLGGLAHQPQHF
TGTGCCAGCTCACCGCTCGGGGGCCTAGCTCATCAGCCCCAGCATTTT
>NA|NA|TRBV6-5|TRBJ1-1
CASSYGGEETEAFF
TGTGCCAGCAGTTACGGGGGCGAGGAGACTGAAGCTTTCTTT
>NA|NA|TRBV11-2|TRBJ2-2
CASSFMKAGELFF
TGTGCCAGCAGCTTTATGAAGGCCGGGGAGCTGTTTTTT
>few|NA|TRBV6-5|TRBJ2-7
CASSYNPREYEQYF
TGTGCCAGCAGTTACAACCCGAGGGAGTACGAGCAGTACTTC
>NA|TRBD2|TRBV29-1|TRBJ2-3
CSVEGTASGADTQYF
TGCAGCGTTGAAGGGACGGCAAGCGGGGCAGATACGCAGTATTTT
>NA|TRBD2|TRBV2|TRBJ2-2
CASGTSGGQNTGELFF
TGTGCCAGCGGGACTAGCGGGGGACAGAACACCGGGGAGCTGTTTTTT
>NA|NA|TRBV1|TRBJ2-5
CTSSQDRWGAWETQYF
TGCACCAGCAGCCAAGATCGATGGGGAGCGTGGGAGACCCAGTACTTC
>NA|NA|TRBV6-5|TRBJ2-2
CASSYGEFGELFF
TGTGCCAGCAGTTATGGAGAGTTCGGGGAGCTGTTTTTT
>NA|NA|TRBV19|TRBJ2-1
CASSMVTGDYNEQFF
TGTGCCAGTAGTATGGTCACGGGGGACTACAATGAGCAGTTCTTC
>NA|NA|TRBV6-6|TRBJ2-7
CASRSTVYYEQYF
TGTGCCAGCAGGTCTACCGTATACTACGAGCAGTACTTC
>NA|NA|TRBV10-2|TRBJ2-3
CASSGTRGEYTQYF
TGCGCCAGCAGTGGGACTAGGGGGGAGTATACGCAGTATTTT
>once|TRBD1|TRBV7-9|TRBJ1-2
CASSPRTGGPIIGYTF
TGTGCCAGCAGCCCTAGGACAGGGGGCCCTATTATTGGCTACACCTTC
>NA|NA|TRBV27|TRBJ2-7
CASSYDGSRYEQYF
TGTGCCAGCAGTTATGACGGGAGTAGATACGAGCAGTACTTC
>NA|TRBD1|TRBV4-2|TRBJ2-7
CASSSRPAGGAYEQYF
TGTGCCAGCAGCAGCCGCCCGGCAGGGGGAGCCTACGAGCAGTACTTC
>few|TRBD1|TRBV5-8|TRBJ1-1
CASSHGQGRAFF
TGTGCCAGCAGCCACGGACAGGGGCGGGCTTTCTTT
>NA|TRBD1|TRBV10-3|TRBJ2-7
CAISYDPAGGTYEQYF
TGTGCCATCAGCTATGACCCAGCAGGGGGAACCTACGAGCAGTACTTC
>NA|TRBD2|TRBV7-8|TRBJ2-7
CASSLYIAGEIAYEQYF
TGTGCCAGCAGCTTATACATCGCGGGAGAGATTGCCTACGAGCAGTACTTC
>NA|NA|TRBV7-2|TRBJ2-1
CASSLNLSDEQFF
TGTGCCAGCAGCTTAAACCTTTCGGATGAGCAGTTCTTC
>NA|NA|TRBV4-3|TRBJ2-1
CASSQDVPSDEQFF
TGCGCCAGCAGCCAAGACGTCCCCTCGGATGAGCAGTTCTTC
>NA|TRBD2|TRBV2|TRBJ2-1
CASSPPGTSGDNEQFF
TGTGCCAGCAGCCCACCCGGGACTAGCGGGGACAATGAGCAGTTCTTC
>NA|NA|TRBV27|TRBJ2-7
CASSLSRGYEQYF
TGTGCCAGCAGTTTATCGAGAGGGTACGAGCAGTACTTC
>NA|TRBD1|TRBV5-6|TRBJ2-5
CASSGWDRGGETQYF
TGTGCCAGCAGCGGGTGGGACAGGGGAGGAGAGACCCAGTACTTC
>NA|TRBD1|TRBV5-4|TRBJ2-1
CASSPPGQTEQFF
TGTGCCAGCAGCCCACCGGGACAGACAGAGCAGTTCTTC
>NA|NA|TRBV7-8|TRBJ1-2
CASSLEGNYGYTF
TGTGCCAGCAGCTTAGAAGGGAACTATGGCTACACCTTC
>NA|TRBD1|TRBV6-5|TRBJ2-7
CASSLTGETYEQYF
TGTGCCAGCAGTTTAACAGGGGAAACCTACGAGCAGTACTTC
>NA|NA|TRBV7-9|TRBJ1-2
CASSLFLQGEDGYTF
TGTGCCAGCAGCTTATTCCTACAGGGAGAGGATGGCTACACCTTC
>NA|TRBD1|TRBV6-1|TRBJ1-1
CATSPTGISNTEAFF
TGTGCCACCTCACCGACAGGGATATCAAACACTGAAGCTTTCTTT
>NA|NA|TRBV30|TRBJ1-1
CAWSVRGMNTEAFF
TGTGCCTGGAGTGTGAGGGGGATGAACACTGAAGCTTTCTTT